What follows is one T cell receptor (beta chain) and its context. From germline, CDR1 is SEHNR and CDR2 FQNEAQ (reference sequence). V was pared by 5 bases and J by 5 bases, with 6 bases of the junction left unmatched. CDR3 length: 14 amino acids. Isolated RNA was reverse transcribed into cDNA used as the sequencing template. TCRdb keeps only in-frame clones here, not all; method: immunoSEQ multiplex PCR. The table includes more than 200,000 clones, approximately 61% detected once. The data are from a study of CD8+ T cells in alopecia areata. V is TRBV7-9 and J is TRBJ2-5, with 9 bases that match TRBD2. The sample consisted of CD4+ T cells sorted from blood, taken at week 0. The clonotype originates from a human donor with alopecia areata. The CDR3, as DNA: TGTGCCAGCAGCCCCGCGGGGGGGATTGAGACCCAGTACTTC. Protein sequence: CASSPAGGIETQYF.